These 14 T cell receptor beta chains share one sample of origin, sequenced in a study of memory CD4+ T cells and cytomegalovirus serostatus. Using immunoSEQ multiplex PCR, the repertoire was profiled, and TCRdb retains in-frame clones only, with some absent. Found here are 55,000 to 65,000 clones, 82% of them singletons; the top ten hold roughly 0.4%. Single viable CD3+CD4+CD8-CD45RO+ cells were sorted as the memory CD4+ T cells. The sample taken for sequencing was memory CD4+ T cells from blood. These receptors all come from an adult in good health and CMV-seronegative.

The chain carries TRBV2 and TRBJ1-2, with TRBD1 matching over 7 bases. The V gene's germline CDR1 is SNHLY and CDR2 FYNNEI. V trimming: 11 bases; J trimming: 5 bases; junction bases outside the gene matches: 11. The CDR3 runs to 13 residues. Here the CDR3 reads CAGQQGTTYGYTF. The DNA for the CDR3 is TGTGCCGGGCAACAGGGGACCACTTATGGCTACACCTTC.

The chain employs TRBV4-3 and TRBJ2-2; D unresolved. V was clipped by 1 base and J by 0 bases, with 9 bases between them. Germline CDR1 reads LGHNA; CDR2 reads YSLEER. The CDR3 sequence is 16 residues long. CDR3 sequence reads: CASSQVPGANTGELFF. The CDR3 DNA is TGCGCCAGCAGCCAAGTCCCCGGTGCGAACACCGGGGAGCTGTTTTTT.

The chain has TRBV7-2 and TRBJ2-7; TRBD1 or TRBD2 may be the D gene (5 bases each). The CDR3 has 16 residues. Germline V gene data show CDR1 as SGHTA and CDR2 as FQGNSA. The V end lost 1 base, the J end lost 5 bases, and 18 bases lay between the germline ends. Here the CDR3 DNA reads TGTGCCAGCAGCTTAGTCGGGGCCTACACACGCCACGAGCAGTACTTC. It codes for CASSLVGAYTRHEQYF. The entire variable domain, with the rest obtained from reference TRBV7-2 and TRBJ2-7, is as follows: GAGVSQSPSNKVTEKGKDVELRCDPISGHTALYWYRQSLGQGLEFLIYFQGNSAPDKSGLPSDRFSAERTGGSVSTLTIQRTQQEDSAVYLCASSLVGAYTRHEQYFGPGTRLTVT.

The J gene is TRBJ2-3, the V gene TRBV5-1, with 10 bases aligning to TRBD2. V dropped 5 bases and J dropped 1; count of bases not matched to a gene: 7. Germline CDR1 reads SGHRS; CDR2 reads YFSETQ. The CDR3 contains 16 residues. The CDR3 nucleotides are TGCGCCAGCAGTTCACGACTAGCGGGCCGCACAGATACGCAGTATTTT. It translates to CASSSRLAGRTDTQYF.

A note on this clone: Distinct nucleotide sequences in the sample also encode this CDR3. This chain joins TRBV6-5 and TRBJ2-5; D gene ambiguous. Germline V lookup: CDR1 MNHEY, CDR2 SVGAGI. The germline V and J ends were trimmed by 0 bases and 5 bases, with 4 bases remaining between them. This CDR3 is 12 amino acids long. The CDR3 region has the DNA TGTGCCAGCAGTTACTCGGGTGAGACCCAGTACTTC. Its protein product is CASSYSGETQYF.

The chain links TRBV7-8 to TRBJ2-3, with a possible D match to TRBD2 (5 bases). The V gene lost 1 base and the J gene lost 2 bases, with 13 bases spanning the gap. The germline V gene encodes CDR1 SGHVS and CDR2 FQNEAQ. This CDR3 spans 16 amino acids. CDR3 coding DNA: TGTGCCAGCAGCTTAGGGCTGCGAGGGTACACAGATACGCAGTATTTT. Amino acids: CASSLGLRGYTDTQYF.

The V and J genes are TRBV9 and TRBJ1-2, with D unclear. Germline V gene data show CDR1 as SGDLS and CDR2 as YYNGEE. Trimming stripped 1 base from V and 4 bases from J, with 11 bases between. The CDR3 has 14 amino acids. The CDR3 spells CASSVNQQSYGYTF. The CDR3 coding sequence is TGTGCCAGCAGCGTAAATCAGCAGTCCTATGGCTACACCTTC.

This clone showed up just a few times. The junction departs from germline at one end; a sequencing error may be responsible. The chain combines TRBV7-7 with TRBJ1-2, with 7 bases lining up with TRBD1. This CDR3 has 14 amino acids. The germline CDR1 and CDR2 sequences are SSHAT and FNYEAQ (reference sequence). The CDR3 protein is CASSLLGRGVGYTF. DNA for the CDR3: TGTGCTAGCAGCTTATTAGGCAGGGGGGTTGGCTACACCTTC.

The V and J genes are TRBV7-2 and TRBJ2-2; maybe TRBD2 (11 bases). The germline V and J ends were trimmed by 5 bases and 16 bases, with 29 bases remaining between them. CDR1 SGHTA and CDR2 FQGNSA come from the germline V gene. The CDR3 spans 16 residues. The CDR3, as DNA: TGTGCCAGCAGCCGGGACAGGGGAATTTCTAGCGGGGGGAGGTTTTTT. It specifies CASSRDRGISSGGRFF.

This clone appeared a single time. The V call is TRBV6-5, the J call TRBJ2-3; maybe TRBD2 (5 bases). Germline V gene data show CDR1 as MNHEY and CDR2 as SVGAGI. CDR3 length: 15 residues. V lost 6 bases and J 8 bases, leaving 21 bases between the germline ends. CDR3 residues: CASSRGLPRTGTQYF. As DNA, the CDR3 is TGTGCCAGCAGCCGAGGGCTCCCTCGCACGGGTACGCAGTATTTT.

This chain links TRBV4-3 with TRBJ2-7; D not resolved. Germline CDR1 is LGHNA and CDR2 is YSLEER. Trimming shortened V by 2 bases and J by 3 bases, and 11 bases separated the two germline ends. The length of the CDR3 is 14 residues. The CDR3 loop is CASSQLSAGYEQYF. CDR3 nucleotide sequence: TGCGCCAGCAGCCAATTATCGGCAGGCTACGAGCAGTACTTC.

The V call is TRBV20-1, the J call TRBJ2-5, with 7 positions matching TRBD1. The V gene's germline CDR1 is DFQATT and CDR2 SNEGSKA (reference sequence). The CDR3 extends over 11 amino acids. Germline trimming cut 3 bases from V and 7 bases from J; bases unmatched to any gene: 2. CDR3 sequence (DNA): TGCAGTGCTAGGAGGGGGCGGACCCAGTACTTC. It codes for CSARRGRTQYF.

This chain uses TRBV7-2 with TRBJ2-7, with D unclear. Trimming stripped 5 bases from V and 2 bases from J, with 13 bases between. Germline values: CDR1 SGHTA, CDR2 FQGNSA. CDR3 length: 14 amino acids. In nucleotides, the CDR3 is TGTGCCAGCAGCCCCCGGATGGAAACCTACGAGCAGTACTTC. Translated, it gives CASSPRMETYEQYF.

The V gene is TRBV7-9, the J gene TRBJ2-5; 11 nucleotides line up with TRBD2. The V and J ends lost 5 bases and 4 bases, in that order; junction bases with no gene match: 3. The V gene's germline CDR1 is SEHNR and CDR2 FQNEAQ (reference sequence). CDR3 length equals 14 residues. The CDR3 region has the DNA TGTGCCAGCAGCAGAACTAGCGGGGGAGAGACCCAGTACTTC. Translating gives CASSRTSGGETQYF.